A selection of T cell receptor beta chains follows, all from one sample in a study of Ad26.COV2.S vaccination and SARS-CoV-2 variants. Measured with immunoSEQ multiplex PCR; TCRdb has only the in-frame clones, and not every one. The sample yields some 400,000 clones, around 91% seen once. Here the sequenced sample was peripheral blood, taken in a trial of Ad26.COV2.S vaccine versus placebo. The receptors here all came from a person between 18 and 65 years old who received the Ad26.COV2.S COVID-19 vaccine or a placebo. CDR3s include the opening cysteine and the closing phenylalanine or tryptophan.

v_gene,j_gene,CDR3aa
TRBV9,TRBJ2-2,CASSVDPQGVMLPGELFF
TRBV19,TRBJ2-1,CASSTPSGLYSYNEQFF
TRBV11-2,TRBJ2-1,CASSPTSTPYNEQFF
TRBV29-1,TRBJ1-2,CSADRDYGYTF
TRBV6-5,TRBJ2-2,CASREDIANTGELFF
TRBV18,TRBJ2-2,CASSPRQDTGELFF
TRBV2,TRBJ1-1,CASRAGTGSTEAFF
TRBV7-2,TRBJ2-1,CASSSRTSGMGGSYNEQFF
TRBV28,TRBJ1-1,CASSSGTTGTEAFF
TRBV4-1,TRBJ2-5,CASSQDLLVRETQYF
TRBV30,TRBJ2-1,CAWSLAGGAILAQFF
TRBV4-1,TRBJ1-1,CASSHLTMNTEAFF
TRBV28,TRBJ2-1,CASSFSGRLDEQFF
TRBV5-1,TRBJ2-7,CASRPGLAGVYEQYF
TRBV9,TRBJ2-5,CASSASQGKETQYF
TRBV5-1,TRBJ2-7,CASSPVRSGSYEQYF
TRBV28,TRBJ1-6,CASRGTSLGGLRNSPLHF
TRBV5-1,TRBJ1-3,CASSLKGASGGNTIYF
TRBV5-4,TRBJ2-3,CASSLGLGITDTQYF
TRBV4-2,TRBJ2-2,CASSQDLAGSVGTGELFF
TRBV28,TRBJ2-2,CASSFGTGEGELFF
TRBV28,TRBJ1-6,CASSSRDRALNSPLHF
TRBV18,TRBJ1-1,CASSPDRMNTEAFF
TRBV5-5,TRBJ1-1,CASTALGVDMNTEAFF
TRBV28,TRBJ2-7,CASSPPGGPYEQYF
TRBV18,TRBJ2-7,CASSPKLPGTGSYEQYF
TRBV5-6,TRBJ2-7,CASSQTGLTYEQYF
TRBV4-1,TRBJ2-1,CASSHPMDEQFF
TRBV10-3,TRBJ2-1,CAIRSDSYNEQFF
TRBV5-4,TRBJ2-3,CVSGRGTDTQYF
TRBV19,TRBJ1-2,CASSTPDRSYGYTF
TRBV5-4,TRBJ2-2,CASSPDLNTGELFF
TRBV30,TRBJ2-6,CAWSVPGPGANVLTF
TRBV7-3,TRBJ2-2,CASSSLPGLAGGTGELFF
TRBV5-3,TRBJ1-2,CARSGVLDYGYTF
TRBV28,TRBJ1-5,CASSFRQTNQPQHF
TRBV30,TRBJ2-7,CAWSEKDPGQYF